Each of the 12 T cell receptor beta chains below was sequenced from the same sample in a study of cytomegalovirus exposure and HLA in healthy donors. A multiplex PCR was run with 60 Vbeta primers and 13 Jbeta primers. The table came from immunoSEQ multiplex PCR; TCRdb's copy has only in-frame clones and leaves some out. The sample lists about 150,000 clones; 70% to 85% were seen once. The sequenced sample was PBMCs. The receptors come from a man in his thirties or forties in good health and CMV-seronegative.

V usage is TRBV28 and J usage is TRBJ2-5; no reliable D call. Matching the DNA end better, TRBJ2-7 makes the J call doubtful. This CDR3 comprises 12 residues. Germline assignment: CDR1 MDHEN and CDR2 SYDVKM. The CDR3 DNA reads as TGTGCCAGCAGTTCTTTGTCCTACGAGCAGTACTTC. Amino acids: CASSSLSYEQYF.

The chain links TRBV7-2 to TRBJ2-5, with 11 nucleotides matching TRBD2. The CDR3 totals 17 residues. V trimming: 1 base; J trimming: 5 bases; junction bases outside the gene matches: 9. Germline CDR1 reads SGHTA; CDR2 reads FQGNSA. The CDR3 DNA is TGTGCCAGCAGCTTAGTAGGGCTAGCGGGGGGCGGGGAGACCCAGTACTTC. As protein: CASSLVGLAGGGETQYF.

This chain connects TRBV19 to TRBJ1-6; D might be TRBD1 (6 bases). V lost 5 bases and J lost 7, with 18 bases in between. The CDR3 has 16 residues. Germline CDR1 and CDR2: LNHDA and SQIVND (reference sequence). CDR3 amino acids: CASSSRARGGNSPLHF. DNA for the CDR3: TGTGCCAGTAGTTCCCGCGCCAGGGGTGGCAATTCACCCCTCCACTTT.

This chain links TRBV18 with TRBJ1-2; 8 nucleotides line up with TRBD1. V lost 3 bases, J lost 8 bases, and 5 bases stayed unmatched. Germline lookup yields CDR1 KGHSH and CDR2 LQKENI. The CDR3 is 13 amino acids. The chain's CDR3 is CASSPSGGIGYTF. The DNA for the CDR3 is TGTGCCAGCTCACCCTCAGGGGGCATCGGCTACACCTTC.

The V and J genes are TRBV5-8 and TRBJ1-3, with 7 bases that match TRBD1. V trimming: 0 bases; J trimming: 3 bases; junction bases outside the gene matches: 0. This CDR3 is built from 14 residues. Germline-derived CDR1 and CDR2 are SGHTS and YDEGEE. CDR3 bases: TGTGCCAGCAGCTTGGACAGGGGTGGAAACACCATATATTTT. It is translated as CASSLDRGGNTIYF. The full variable domain, rest sourced from reference TRBV5-8 and TRBJ1-3, is EAGVTQSPTHLIKTRGQQATLRCSPISGHTSVYWYQQALGLGLQFLLWYDEGEERNRGNFPPRFSGRQFPNYSSELNVNALELEDSALYLCASSLDRGGNTIYFGEGSWLTVV.

As regards this clone: One end of the junction is discordant with germline, which a read error may explain. V is TRBV25-1 and J is TRBJ1-5; tentative D call: TRBD1 (6 bases). The CDR3 consists of 15 residues. The germline V gene encodes CDR1 MGHDK and CDR2 SYGVNS. The CDR3 loop is CARNRLGGEGQPQNF. CDR3 coding DNA: TGTGCCAGAAATCGACTGGGGGGGGAAGGACAGCCCCAGAATTTT.

The J gene is TRBJ2-1, the V gene TRBV6-4; possibly TRBD1 for D (6 bases). Germline V gene sequence: CDR1 MRHNA, CDR2 SNTAGT. CDR3 length equals 13 residues. Trimming shortened V by 6 bases and J by 5 bases, and 11 bases separated the two germline ends. The CDR3 DNA follows: TGTGCCAGCAGGGTTGACAGGAACAATGAGCAGTTCTTC. Translated: CASRVDRNNEQFF.

The chain combines TRBV7-9 with TRBJ2-1; 10 nucleotides align to TRBD1. CDR1 SEHNR and CDR2 FQNEAQ come from the germline V gene (reference sequence). The CDR3 runs 15 residues. The ends lost 5 bases at V and 8 bases at J; junction bases unmatched: 9. CDR3 DNA sequence: TGTGCCAGCAGCCCCGGGACAGGGGCCTGGGATGAGCAGTTCTTC. Residues: CASSPGTGAWDEQFF. Variable domain in full (rest from reference TRBV7-9 and TRBJ2-1): DTGVSQNPRHKITKRGQNVTFRCDPISEHNRLYWYRQTLGQGPEFLTYFQNEAQLEKSRLLSDRFSAERPKGSFSTLEIQRTEQGDSAMYLCASSPGTGAWDEQFFGPGTRLTVL.

The rearrangement joins TRBV29-1 to TRBJ2-2, with D possibly being TRBD1 (6 bases). V shed 5 bases and J shed 2 bases, with 12 bases lying between them. Looked up from germline, CDR1 is SQVTM and CDR2 is ANQGSEA. This CDR3 comprises 14 residues. As DNA, the CDR3 is TGCAGCGTTTCGGACAGATTTAACACCGGGGAGCTGTTTTTT. Its translation: CSVSDRFNTGELFF.

The chain joins TRBV13 to TRBJ2-5; D call uncertain. The DNA end is more similar to TRBJ2-7, so the J call may be wrong. CDR1 is PRHDT, CDR2 FYEKMQ, per germline (reference sequence). This CDR3 is 14 amino acids long. The CDR3 DNA reads as TGTGCCAGCAGCTTAGGCCTTGACTCCTACGAGCAGTACTTC. This translates into CASSLGLDSYEQYF.

This chain uses TRBV4-3 with TRBJ1-5, with a possible D match to TRBD1 (5 bases). This CDR3 has 13 residues. Germline CDR1 is LGHNA and CDR2 is YSLEER. The V gene lost 5 bases and the J gene lost 3 bases, with 8 bases spanning the gap. The CDR3 DNA reads as TGCGCCAGCAGCTCAGGGCTCAATCAGCCCCAGCATTTT. As protein: CASSSGLNQPQHF.

The chain has TRBV28 and TRBJ1-3; tentatively, D is TRBD1 (6 bases). V lost 3 bases, J lost 3 bases, and 12 bases lay in between. The CDR3 sequence is 15 residues long. Germline CDR1 MDHEN, CDR2 SYDVKM. The CDR3 DNA follows: TGTGCCAGCAGTTTCCGCGCAGGGGTTGGAAACACCATATATTTT. The encoded protein is CASSFRAGVGNTIYF.